This T cell receptor beta chain was identified during a study of CD4 T cells in relation to SARS-CoV-2 and coronaviruses. On the study more broadly: ViraFEST: approximately 10-day antigen culture of PBMCs, then TCR beta CDR3 sequencing.

V dropped 2 bases and J dropped 2; count of bases not matched to a gene: 11. There are 18 residues in the CDR3. CDR1 and CDR2 from the germline V gene are SGDLS and YYNGEE. The repertoire was sequenced with immunoSEQ multiplex PCR; TCRdb's copy has only in-frame clones and lacks some. The data show 16,000 or so clones, 78% seen once. The unexposed donors gave CD4+ T cells in 2011-2018, prior to COVID-19. CD4+ T cells were isolated from the cells after about 11 days of culture. About this clone itself: The antigen is undetermined.

The sequenced sample consisted of CD4+ T cells from PBMCs, cultured in vitro. This TCR derives from a human donor in good health. This sequence joins TRBV9 and TRBJ1-1, with 11 bases fitting TRBD1. The CDR3 spells CASSVGQGAIRRNTEAFF. The CDR3 DNA follows: TGTGCCAGCAGCGTCGGACAGGGGGCAATTCGCCGAAACACTGAAGCTTTCTTT.